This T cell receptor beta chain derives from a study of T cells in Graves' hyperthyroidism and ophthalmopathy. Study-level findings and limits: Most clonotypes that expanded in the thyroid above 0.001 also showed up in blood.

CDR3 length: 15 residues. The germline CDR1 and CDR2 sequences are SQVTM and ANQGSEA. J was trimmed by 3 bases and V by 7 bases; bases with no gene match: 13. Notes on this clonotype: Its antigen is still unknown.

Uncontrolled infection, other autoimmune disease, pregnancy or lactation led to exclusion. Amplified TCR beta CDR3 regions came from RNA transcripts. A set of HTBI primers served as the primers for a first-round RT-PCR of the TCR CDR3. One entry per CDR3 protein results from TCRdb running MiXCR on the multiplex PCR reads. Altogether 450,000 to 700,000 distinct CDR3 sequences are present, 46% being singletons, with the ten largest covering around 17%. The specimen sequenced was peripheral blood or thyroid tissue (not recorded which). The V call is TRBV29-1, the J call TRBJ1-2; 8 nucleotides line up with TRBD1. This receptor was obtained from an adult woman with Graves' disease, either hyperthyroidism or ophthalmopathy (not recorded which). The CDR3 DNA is TGCAGCGCCAGCAGACCAGGGGGCGATGACTATGGCTACACCTTC. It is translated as CSASRPGGDDYGYTF.